This TCR beta chain was sequenced during a study of regulatory T cells in long-lasting Graves disease. Study at large: It was over 5 years of antithyroid drugs, with positive TSH receptor antibodies, that meant persistent Graves' disease.

To make TCR beta libraries, researchers used iRepertoire HTBI primers and Arm-PCR of CDR3 regions. MiXCR, applied by TCRdb to the multiplex PCR reads, yields one record per CDR3 protein. The sample lists fewer than 600,000 distinct CDR3 sequences; about 22% were seen once. Time point described: persistent/refractory GD, antithyroid drugs over 5 years with positive TRAb. PBMCs were the source of the RNA used for TCR sequencing. This clonotype has just a few counts. The antigen remains unidentified. Overall study findings and caveats: The study examined only peripheral blood, not thyroid tissue.

The sequences come from peripheral blood mononuclear cells (PBMCs), collected when the disease was refractory, from a patient treated with antithyroid drugs. The clonotype was recovered from a female donor with Graves disease.

Written as DNA, the CDR3 is TGCAGTGCTAGCGTGACAAACAATGAGCAGTTCTTC. Its protein product is CSASVTNNEQFF. The chain combines TRBV20-1 with TRBJ2-1, with D hard to call. CDR3 size: 12 residues. Germline CDR1 is DFQATT and CDR2 is SNEGSKA (reference sequence). Trimming removed 3 bases from V and 5 bases from J, with 8 bases in between.